This T cell receptor (beta chain) was recorded in a study of regulatory T cells in long-lasting Graves disease. This clonotype has just a few counts. Arm-PCR of CDR3 regions with iRepertoire HTBI primers generated TCR beta libraries. Original data processing: Sample data revealed approximately 56 TRBV and 14 TRBJ segments. TCRdb ran MiXCR on the multiplex PCR reads and lists one entry per CDR3 protein. Here the V and J calls rest on TCRdb's processing, not on the authors' analysis. Of about 350,000 distinct CDR3 sequences listed, around 15% were seen once; the top ten hold 20% to 25%. The germline V gene encodes CDR1 SQVTM and CDR2 ANQGSEA. The CDR3 totals 15 residues. V was trimmed by 7 bases and J by 4 bases, leaving 19 bases between them. Time point described: newly diagnosed GD, antithyroid drugs for less than 3 months. RNA extracted from PBMCs served as the sequencing template. Patients with Graves' disease were diagnosed by American Thyroid Association guidelines.

These data also featured in a second study, about T cells in Graves' hyperthyroidism and ophthalmopathy. That paper notes: Also found in blood were most expanded thyroid clonotypes above 0.001. A model built on 13 V-J features separated ophthalmopathy from stable hyperthyroidism.

The chain has TRBV29-1 and TRBJ2-2; possible D gene TRBD2, 5 bases. Specimen: peripheral blood mononuclear cells (PBMCs), collected at new diagnosis, from a patient treated with antithyroid drugs. The TCR comes from a woman aged 18-29 years with Graves disease. The CDR3 DNA reads TGCAGCGCCGTAGGGCGGACGGCGGGCACCGGGGAGCTGTTTTTT. Residues: CSAVGRTAGTGELFF.